The 21 T cell receptor beta chains listed next were all sequenced from one sample in a study of blood T cell repertoires in COVID-19. Sequenced by immunoSEQ multiplex PCR; TCRdb stores in-frame clones only, minus some. The data show under 300,000 clones, more than 80% seen once. Sequencing used peripheral blood. Receptors were obtained from a woman aged 40 to 50 with acute or convalescent COVID-19.

The chain is built from TRBV7-8 and TRBJ1-2; the D is unclear. Germline V CDR1 and CDR2: SGHVS, FQNEAQ. Trimming pared 3 bases from V and 1 base from J, leaving 6 bases between. This CDR3 has 13 amino acids. The CDR3 is CASSFRINYGYTF. The CDR3 DNA sequence: TGTGCCAGCAGCTTCAGAATTAACTATGGCTACACCTTC.

This clone was seen a few times. V gene TRBV14 combines with J gene TRBJ1-1, with D possibly TRBD1 on 6 matching bases. Looked up from germline, CDR1 is SGHDN and CDR2 is FVKESK. The V end lost 2 bases, the J end lost 13 bases, and 14 bases lay between the germline ends. The CDR3 contains 12 residues. CDR3 residues: CASSQFRTDCFF. For the CDR3, the DNA is TGTGCCAGCAGCCAATTTCGGACAGATTGTTTCTTT.

The chain joins TRBV5-4 to TRBJ1-1; D gene unclear. Deletions cut 6 bases from V and 7 bases from J, with 16 bases between. The CDR3 is 13 amino acids. Germline V gene data show CDR1 as SGHNT and CDR2 as YYREEE (reference sequence). The CDR3 DNA follows: TGTGCCAGCATCGAACCGGGGAGATTTGAAGCTTTCTTT. Its protein is CASIEPGRFEAFF.

V gene TRBV4-2 combines with J gene TRBJ1-1; 7 bases match TRBD1. The CDR3 runs to 14 residues. The V gene end was trimmed by 3 bases and the J gene end by 5 bases; junction bases not matched to a gene: 6. The germline gives CDR1 LGHNA, CDR2 YNFKEQ. The CDR3 reads CASSQAPGGTEAFF. CDR3 bases: TGTGCCAGCAGCCAGGCCCCAGGGGGGACTGAAGCTTTCTTT.

This clone occurred a few times. The chain carries TRBV5-1 and TRBJ1-6; TRBD1 matches 10 bases. The CDR3 sequence is 19 residues long. With 4 bases clipped from V and 5 bases from J, the junction kept 15 bases outside the gene matches. Germline CDR1 reads SGHRS; CDR2 reads YFSETQ. This chain's CDR3 is CASSPTFRTGGVNNSPLHF. CDR3 nucleotide sequence: TGCGCCAGCAGCCCGACATTTAGGACAGGGGGTGTCAATAATTCACCCCTCCACTTT.

This chain uses TRBV18 with TRBJ1-3, with TRBD1 identical over 7 bases. The germline gives CDR1 KGHSH, CDR2 LQKENI. With 4 bases clipped from V and 2 bases from J, the junction kept 5 bases outside the gene matches. This CDR3 contains 15 residues. The CDR3 spells CASSLGTVAGNTIYF. DNA for the CDR3: TGTGCCAGCTCACTGGGGACAGTCGCTGGAAACACCATATATTTT.

This clone was found once. The gene calls are TRBV13 and TRBJ2-2; no firm D call. The CDR3 sequence is 13 residues long. Trimming pared 3 bases from V and 4 bases from J, leaving 6 bases between. Germline assignment: CDR1 PRHDT and CDR2 FYEKMQ (reference sequence). The CDR3 DNA reads as TGTGCCAGCAGCTTCTATTCCACCGGGGAGCTGTTTTTT. Its protein is CASSFYSTGELFF.

The chain has TRBV5-1 and TRBJ2-5, with TRBD1 matching 12 bases. The CDR3 length is 20 residues. V shed 4 bases and J 1 base; nucleotides not matched to a gene: 17. CDR1 is SGHRS and CDR2 is YFSETQ in the germline V gene. The CDR3 reads CASSLTGPGTGGSSQETQYF. The CDR3 DNA sequence: TGCGCCAGCAGCCTAACAGGACCCGGGACAGGGGGCTCGAGCCAAGAGACCCAGTACTTC.

The chain joins TRBV2 to TRBJ2-1; TRBD1 aligns across 10 bases. The CDR3 length is 20 residues. Germline loops: CDR1 SNHLY, CDR2 FYNNEI. Trimming removed 7 bases from V and 0 bases from J; junction bases left unmatched: 18. The CDR3 sequence is CASILTGGTGVPSSYNEQFF. The CDR3 DNA follows: TGTGCCAGCATTCTAACGGGGGGGACAGGGGTCCCTAGCTCCTACAATGAGCAGTTCTTC.

V and J are TRBV11-2 and TRBJ1-5; the D is unclear. Trimming took 4 bases from V and 16 from J, leaving 29 bases between them. This CDR3 spans 16 amino acids. Per the germline V gene, CDR1 is SGHAT and CDR2 is FQNNGV. DNA for the CDR3: TGTGCCAGCAGCTGTCGGTGCCCGGAACGGGTTGGTCGTGGACATTTT. Translated, it gives CASSCRCPERVGRGHF.

The V gene is TRBV27, the J gene TRBJ1-6; 9 positions match TRBD1. Unmatched junction bases numbered 7, after V lost 8 bases and J lost 2 bases. Germline CDR1 reads MNHEY; CDR2 reads SMNVEV (reference sequence). This CDR3 region has 16 residues. Here the CDR3 reads CASRPQGAPYNSPLHF. CDR3 sequence (DNA): TGTGCCAGCCGTCCACAGGGGGCACCCTATAATTCACCCCTCCACTTT.

The chain has TRBV30 and TRBJ1-4; unclear D gene. The V and J ends lost 5 bases and 8 bases respectively, with 15 bases between them. The V gene's germline CDR1 is GTSNPN and CDR2 SVGIG (reference sequence). The CDR3 sequence is 13 residues long. CDR3 loop: CAWARLRNEKLFF. In DNA form, the CDR3 reads TGTGCCTGGGCTCGGTTACGCAACGAAAAACTGTTTTTT.

This clone has a handful of counts. The genes are TRBV6-4 and TRBJ1-1, with a weak D call TRBD1 (5 bases). The germline gives CDR1 MRHNA, CDR2 SNTAGT. The germline V and J ends were trimmed by 4 bases and 2 bases, with 8 bases remaining between them. The CDR3 sequence is 13 residues long. The CDR3 coding sequence is TGTGCCAGCAGTGCCAGGGAAAACACTGAAGCTTTCTTT. This translates into CASSARENTEAFF.

The chain has TRBV2 and TRBJ1-5, with TRBD1 matching over 7 bases. V dropped 4 bases and J dropped 1; count of bases not matched to a gene: 1. The CDR3 has 14 amino acids. The germline gives CDR1 SNHLY, CDR2 FYNNEI. CDR3 nucleotides: TGTGCCAGCAGTGCGACAGGGAGCAATCAGCCCCAGCATTTT. Translated: CASSATGSNQPQHF.

The chain recombines TRBV13 with TRBJ2-1; tentative D call: TRBD1 (7 bases). V lost 5 bases, J lost 4 bases, and 15 bases lay in between. The CDR3 runs to 15 residues. Germline CDR1 reads PRHDT; CDR2 reads FYEKMQ (reference sequence). CDR3 sequence reads: CASSLTGAGYNEQFF. The DNA of the CDR3 is TGTGCCAGCAGCCTCACAGGGGCGGGGTACAATGAGCAGTTCTTC.

This clone was found once. The chain carries TRBV5-1 and TRBJ1-3; D uncertain. CDR3 length: 12 residues. Germline V gene data show CDR1 as SGHRS and CDR2 as YFSETQ. The V end was cut by 0 bases, the J end by 8 bases, with 6 bases between. CDR3 bases: TGCGCCAGCAGCTTGGGAACGGACACCATATATTTT. This gives the protein CASSLGTDTIYF.

This chain uses TRBV3-1 (or the pseudogene TRBV3-2) with TRBJ2-5; 13 bases agree with TRBD2. J lost 5 bases, V lost 4 bases, and 7 bases had no gene match. Germline CDR1 reads LGHDT; CDR2 reads YNNKEL (reference sequence). CDR3 size: 16 residues. The chain's CDR3 is CASSRLAGGLGETQYF. Written as DNA, the CDR3 is TGTGCCAGCAGCCGACTAGCGGGGGGTCTGGGGGAGACCCAGTACTTC.

This chain links TRBV24-1 with TRBJ1-5, with 7 bases fitting TRBD1. The CDR3 extends over 16 amino acids. The V gene end was trimmed by 3 bases and the J gene end by 9 bases; junction bases not matched to a gene: 13. CDR1 is KGHDR and CDR2 is SFDVKD in the germline V gene. The CDR3, as DNA: TGTGCCACCAGTGATCTACCTCGACAGGGCCGCGGGCCCCAGCATTTT. It is translated as CATSDLPRQGRGPQHF.

The V call is TRBV7-2, the J call TRBJ2-7, with D perhaps matching TRBD2 (5 bases). V was trimmed by 0 bases and J by 1 base, leaving 10 bases between them. The germline CDR1 and CDR2 sequences are SGHTA and FQGNSA. This CDR3 spans 15 amino acids. CDR3 sequence: CASSLAGSGSYEQYV. DNA of the CDR3: TGTGCCAGCAGCTTAGCGGGGTCGGGGTCCTACGAGCAGTACGTC.

The V call is TRBV19, the J call TRBJ2-1; 7 bases are a match to TRBD2. This CDR3 contains 11 residues. Germline V gives CDR1 LNHDA, CDR2 SQIVND (reference sequence). Trimming removed 6 bases from V and 10 bases from J; junction bases left unmatched: 3. The CDR3 is CASRGLLEQFF. CDR3 in DNA: TGTGCCAGTAGGGGACTACTGGAGCAGTTCTTC.

The rearrangement links TRBV19 to TRBJ1-1; D is uncertain. This CDR3 has 14 residues. Germline CDR1 LNHDA, CDR2 SQIVND (reference sequence). Between the trimmed V and J ends, which lost 7 bases and 1 base, there was a span of 13 bases. The DNA for the CDR3 is TGTGCCAGTAAATTTTCTAAATCGAACACTGAAGCTTTCTTT. It codes for CASKFSKSNTEAFF. The whole variable domain, remainder taken from reference TRBV19 and TRBJ1-1, is DGGITQSPKYLFRKEGQNVTLSCEQNLNHDAMYWYRQDPGQGLRLIYYSQIVNDFQKGDIAEGYSVSREKKESFPLTVTSAQKNPTAFYLCASKFSKSNTEAFFGQGTRLTVV.